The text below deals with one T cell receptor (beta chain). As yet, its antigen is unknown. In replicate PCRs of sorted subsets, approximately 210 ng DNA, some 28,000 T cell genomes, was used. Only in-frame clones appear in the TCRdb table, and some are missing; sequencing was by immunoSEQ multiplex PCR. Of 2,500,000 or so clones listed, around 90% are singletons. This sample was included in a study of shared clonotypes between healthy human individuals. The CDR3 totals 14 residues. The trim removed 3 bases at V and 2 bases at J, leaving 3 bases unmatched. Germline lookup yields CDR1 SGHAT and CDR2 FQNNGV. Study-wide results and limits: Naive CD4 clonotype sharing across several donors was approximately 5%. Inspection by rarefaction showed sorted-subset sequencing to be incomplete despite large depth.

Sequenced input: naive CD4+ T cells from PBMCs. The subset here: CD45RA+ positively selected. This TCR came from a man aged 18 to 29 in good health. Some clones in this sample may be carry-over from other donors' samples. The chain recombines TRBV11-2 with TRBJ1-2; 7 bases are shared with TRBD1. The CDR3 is CASSFPGGNYGYTF. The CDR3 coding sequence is TGTGCCAGCAGCTTTCCAGGGGGGAACTATGGCTACACCTTC.